The T cell receptor (beta chain) under discussion was sequenced for a study of T cells in Graves' hyperthyroidism and ophthalmopathy. This clonotype was counted ten times or more. Its antigen remains unidentified. On the basis of clinical symptoms, serum thyroxine and TRAb, thyroid ultrasound and orbital computed tomography, diagnoses were made. There were TCR beta CDR3 regions amplified from RNA transcripts. The HTBI primer set served for first-round RT-PCR of the TCR CDR3. MiXCR, run by TCRdb on the multiplex PCR reads, gives a single entry per CDR3 protein. The sample consists of some 740,000 distinct CDR3 sequences, around 15% of them appearing once. The V end was cut by 2 bases, the J end by 3 bases, with 33 bases between. This CDR3 contains 21 residues. Germline V gives CDR1 SGHRS, CDR2 YFSETQ. The study's findings and limits: Blood also contained most expanded thyroid clonotypes above 0.001. Model output signaled ophthalmopathy a median around 6.9 months ahead of onset. A 13 V-J model separated ophthalmopathy from stable hyperthyroidism.

Sequences were obtained from blood. This chain connects TRBV5-1 to TRBJ2-7, with D perhaps given as TRBD1 or TRBD2 (8 bases each). The sequence was obtained from a woman aged 18-29 years with Graves' hyperthyroidism. The DNA of the CDR3 is TGCGCCAGCAGCTTTAAGTCCGACCGGGACAGGTGGTCTAGCGGGCGCTACGAGCAGTACTTC. Amino acids: CASSFKSDRDRWSSGRYEQYF. Full variable domain (rest looked up from reference TRBV5-1 and TRBJ2-7): KAGVTQTPRYLIKTRGQQVTLSCSPISGHRSVSWYQQTPGQGLQFLFEYFSETQRNKGNFPGRFSGRQFSNSRSEMNVSTLELGDSALYLCASSFKSDRDRWSSGRYEQYFGPGTRLTVT.